The entry that follows covers one T cell receptor beta chain sequence. This entry comes from a study of glioma-infiltrating T cells. Using RNA template, CDR3s of TCR alpha and beta were amplified with iRepertoire arm-PCR. TCRdb re-called the multiplex PCR reads through MiXCR, storing one row per CDR3 protein. The top ten hold around 5.3% of the sample, which has under 200,000 distinct CDR3 sequences, over 40% seen once. The CDR3 length is 11 residues. V lost 10 bases, J lost 4 bases, and 7 bases lay in between. The germline CDR1 and CDR2 sequences are ENHRY and SYGVKD. V and J are TRBV10-3 and TRBJ2-2; D remains ambiguous. This receptor was identified in a human donor with low-grade glioma or glioblastoma, undergoing nonglioma brain surgery, or in good health (not recorded which). Input material: glioma tissue, nonneoplastic brain tissue, or PBMCs (not recorded which). The DNA of the CDR3 is TGTGCCACCGTTATCACCGGGGAGCTGTTTTTT. Its protein is CATVITGELFF.